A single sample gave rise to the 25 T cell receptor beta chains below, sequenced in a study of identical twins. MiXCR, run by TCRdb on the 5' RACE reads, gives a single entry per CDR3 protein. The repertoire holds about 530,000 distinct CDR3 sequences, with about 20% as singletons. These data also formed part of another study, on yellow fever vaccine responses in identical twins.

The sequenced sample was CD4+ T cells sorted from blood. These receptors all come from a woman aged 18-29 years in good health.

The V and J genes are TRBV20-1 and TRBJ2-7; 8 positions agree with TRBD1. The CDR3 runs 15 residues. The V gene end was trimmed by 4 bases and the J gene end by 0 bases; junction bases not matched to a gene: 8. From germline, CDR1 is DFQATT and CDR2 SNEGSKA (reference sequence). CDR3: CSAKPTGGPSYEQYV. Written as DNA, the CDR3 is TGCAGTGCTAAACCAACAGGGGGGCCCTCCTACGAGCAGTACGTC.

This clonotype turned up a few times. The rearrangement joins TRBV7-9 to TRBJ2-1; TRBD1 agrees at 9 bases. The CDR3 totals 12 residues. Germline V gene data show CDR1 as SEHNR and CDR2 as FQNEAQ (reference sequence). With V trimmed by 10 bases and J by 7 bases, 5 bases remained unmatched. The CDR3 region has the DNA TGTGCCACACTTGACAGGGGGAATGAGCAGTTCTTC. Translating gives CATLDRGNEQFF.

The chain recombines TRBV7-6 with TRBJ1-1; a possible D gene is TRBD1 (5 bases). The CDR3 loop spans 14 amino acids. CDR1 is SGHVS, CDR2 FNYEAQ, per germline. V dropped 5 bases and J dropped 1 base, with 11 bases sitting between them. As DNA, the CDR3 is TGTGCCAGCAGCCAGCTCGGGGGGAACACTGAAGCTTTCTTT. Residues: CASSQLGGNTEAFF.

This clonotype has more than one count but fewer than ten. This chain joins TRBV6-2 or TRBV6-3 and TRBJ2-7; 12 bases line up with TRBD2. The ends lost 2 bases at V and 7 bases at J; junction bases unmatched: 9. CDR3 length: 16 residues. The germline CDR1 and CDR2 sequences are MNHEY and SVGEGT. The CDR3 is CASSYRRTSGVLEQYV. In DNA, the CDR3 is TGTGCCAGCAGTTACAGGCGGACTAGCGGGGTGTTAGAGCAGTACGTC.

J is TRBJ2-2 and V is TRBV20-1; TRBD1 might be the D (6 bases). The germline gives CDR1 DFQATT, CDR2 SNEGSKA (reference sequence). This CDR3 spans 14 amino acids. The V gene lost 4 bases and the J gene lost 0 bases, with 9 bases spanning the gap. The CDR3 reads CSATGAPNTGELFF. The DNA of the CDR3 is TGCAGTGCTACAGGGGCCCCGAACACCGGGGAGCTGTTTTTT.

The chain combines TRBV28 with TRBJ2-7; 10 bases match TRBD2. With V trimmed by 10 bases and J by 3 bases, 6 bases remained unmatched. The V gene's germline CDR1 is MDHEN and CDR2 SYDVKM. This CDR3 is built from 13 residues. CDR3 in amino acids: CAIAASGSYEQYF. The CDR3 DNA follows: TGTGCCATCGCGGCTAGCGGGAGCTACGAGCAGTACTTC.

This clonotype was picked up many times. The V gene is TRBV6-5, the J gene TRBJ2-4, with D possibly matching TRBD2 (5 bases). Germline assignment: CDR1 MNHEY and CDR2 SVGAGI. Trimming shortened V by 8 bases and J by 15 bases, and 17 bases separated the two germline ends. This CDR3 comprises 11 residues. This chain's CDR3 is CASSLGGNMYF. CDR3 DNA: TGTGCCAGCTCCTTAGGAGGCAATATGTACTTC.

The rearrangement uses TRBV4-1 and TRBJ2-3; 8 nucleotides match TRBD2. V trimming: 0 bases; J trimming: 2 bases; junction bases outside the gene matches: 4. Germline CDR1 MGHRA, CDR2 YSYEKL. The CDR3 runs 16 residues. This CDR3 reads CASSQEWRGVTDTQYF. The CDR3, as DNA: TGCGCCAGCAGCCAAGAATGGCGGGGGGTCACAGATACGCAGTATTTT.

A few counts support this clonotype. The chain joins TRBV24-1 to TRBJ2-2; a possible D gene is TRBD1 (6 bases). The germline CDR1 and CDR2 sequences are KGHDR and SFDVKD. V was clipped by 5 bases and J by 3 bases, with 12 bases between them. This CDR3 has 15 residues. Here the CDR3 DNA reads TGTGCCACCAGTGGGGACACGAAATACACCGGGGAGCTGTTTTTT. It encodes CATSGDTKYTGELFF.

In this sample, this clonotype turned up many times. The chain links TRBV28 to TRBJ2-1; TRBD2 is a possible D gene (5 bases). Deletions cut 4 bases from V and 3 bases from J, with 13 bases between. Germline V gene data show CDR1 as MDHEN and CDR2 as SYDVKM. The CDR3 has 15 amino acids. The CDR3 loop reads CASSWASGGYNEQFF. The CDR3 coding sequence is TGTGCCAGCAGTTGGGCCAGCGGAGGCTACAATGAGCAGTTCTTC.

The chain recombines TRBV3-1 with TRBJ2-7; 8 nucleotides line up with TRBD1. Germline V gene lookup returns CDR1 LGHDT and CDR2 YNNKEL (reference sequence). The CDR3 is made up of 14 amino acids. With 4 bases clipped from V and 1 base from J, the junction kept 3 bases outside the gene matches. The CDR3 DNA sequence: TGTGCCAGCAGCCGAGGACAGGGATCCTACGAGCAGTACGTC. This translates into CASSRGQGSYEQYV.

The CDR3 sequence: CSAEKGQTYEQYF. In nucleotides, the CDR3 is TGCAGTGCGGAAAAGGGACAGACCTACGAGCAGTACTTC. The chain has TRBV20-1 and TRBJ2-7, with 7 bases that match TRBD1. The CDR3 is made up of 13 amino acids. V was clipped by 6 bases and J by 2 bases; unmatched bases: 7. CDR1 and CDR2 (germline): DFQATT, SNEGSKA (reference sequence).

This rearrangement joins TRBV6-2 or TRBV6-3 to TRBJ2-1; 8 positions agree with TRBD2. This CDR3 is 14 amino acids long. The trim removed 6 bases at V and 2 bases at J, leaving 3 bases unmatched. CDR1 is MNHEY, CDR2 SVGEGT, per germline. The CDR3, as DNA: TGTGCCAGCAGGACGGGGGGGCCCTACAATGAGCAGTTCTTC. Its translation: CASRTGGPYNEQFF.

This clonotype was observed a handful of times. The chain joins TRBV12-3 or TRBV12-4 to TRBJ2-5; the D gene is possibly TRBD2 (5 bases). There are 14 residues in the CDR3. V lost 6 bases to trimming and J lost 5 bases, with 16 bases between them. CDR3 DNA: TGTGCCAGCAGCCCTAGGGCGGGCGGGGAGACCCAGTACTTC. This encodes CASSPRAGGETQYF.

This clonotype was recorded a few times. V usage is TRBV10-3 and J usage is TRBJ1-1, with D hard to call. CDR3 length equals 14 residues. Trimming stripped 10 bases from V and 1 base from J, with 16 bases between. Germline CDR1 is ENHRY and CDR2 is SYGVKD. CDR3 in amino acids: CATGGPRTNTEAFF. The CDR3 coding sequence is TGTGCCACGGGCGGGCCTAGGACGAACACTGAAGCTTTCTTT.

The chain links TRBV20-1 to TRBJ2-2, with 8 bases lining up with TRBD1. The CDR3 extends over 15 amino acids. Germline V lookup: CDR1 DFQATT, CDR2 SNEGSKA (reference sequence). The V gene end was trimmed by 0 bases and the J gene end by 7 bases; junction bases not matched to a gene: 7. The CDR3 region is CSARESPGGFGELFF. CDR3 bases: TGCAGTGCTAGAGAGTCGCCAGGGGGCTTCGGGGAGCTGTTTTTT.

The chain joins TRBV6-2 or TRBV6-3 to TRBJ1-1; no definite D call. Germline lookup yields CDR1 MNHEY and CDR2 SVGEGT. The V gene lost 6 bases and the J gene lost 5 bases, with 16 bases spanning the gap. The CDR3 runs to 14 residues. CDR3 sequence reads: CASRTDGVRTEAFF. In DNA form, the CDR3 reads TGTGCCAGCAGAACGGACGGGGTTAGGACTGAAGCTTTCTTT.

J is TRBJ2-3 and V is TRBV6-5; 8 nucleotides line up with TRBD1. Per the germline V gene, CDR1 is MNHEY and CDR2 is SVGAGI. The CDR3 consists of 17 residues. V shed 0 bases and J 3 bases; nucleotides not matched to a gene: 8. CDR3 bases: TGTGCCAGCAGTTACTCCCCCACAGGGGGGACGACAGATACGCAGTATTTT. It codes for CASSYSPTGGTTDTQYF.

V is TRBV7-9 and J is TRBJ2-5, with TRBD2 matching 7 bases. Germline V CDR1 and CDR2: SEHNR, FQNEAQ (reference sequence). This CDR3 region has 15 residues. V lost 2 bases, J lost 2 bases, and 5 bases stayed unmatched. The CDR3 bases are TGTGCCAGCAGCTTATTGGGAGCGGGACAAGAGACCCAGTACTTC. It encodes CASSLLGAGQETQYF.

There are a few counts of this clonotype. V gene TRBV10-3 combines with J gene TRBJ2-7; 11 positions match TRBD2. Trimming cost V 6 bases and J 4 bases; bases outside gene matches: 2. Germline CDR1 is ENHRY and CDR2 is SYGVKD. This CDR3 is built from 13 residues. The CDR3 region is CAISSSGRYEQYF. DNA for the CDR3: TGTGCCATCAGCTCTAGCGGGAGGTACGAGCAGTACTTC.

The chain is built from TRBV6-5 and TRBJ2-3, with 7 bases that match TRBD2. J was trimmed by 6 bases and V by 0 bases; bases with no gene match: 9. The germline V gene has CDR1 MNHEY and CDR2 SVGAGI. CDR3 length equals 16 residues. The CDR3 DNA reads TGTGCCAGCAGTTACTCGAGGGGCGGGAGCAGGGATACGCAGTATTTT. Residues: CASSYSRGGSRDTQYF.

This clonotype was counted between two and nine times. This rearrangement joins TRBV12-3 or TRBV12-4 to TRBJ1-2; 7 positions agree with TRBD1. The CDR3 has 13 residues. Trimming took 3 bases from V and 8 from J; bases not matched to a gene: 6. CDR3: CASSFRTGVGYTF. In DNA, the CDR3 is TGTGCCAGCAGTTTCCGGACAGGCGTAGGCTACACCTTC.

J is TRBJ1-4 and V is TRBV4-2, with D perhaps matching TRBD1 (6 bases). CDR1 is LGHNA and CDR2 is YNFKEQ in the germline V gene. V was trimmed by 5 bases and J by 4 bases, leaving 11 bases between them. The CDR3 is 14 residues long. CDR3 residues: CASSADRNNEKLFF. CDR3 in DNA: TGTGCCAGCAGCGCGGACAGAAATAATGAAAAACTGTTTTTT.

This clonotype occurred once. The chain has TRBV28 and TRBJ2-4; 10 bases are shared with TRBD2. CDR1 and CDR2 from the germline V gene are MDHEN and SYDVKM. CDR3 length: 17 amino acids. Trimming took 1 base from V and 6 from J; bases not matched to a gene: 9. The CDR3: CASSLSPTSGTSNIQYF. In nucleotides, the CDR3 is TGTGCCAGCAGTTTATCCCCTACTAGCGGGACGTCAAACATTCAGTACTTC.

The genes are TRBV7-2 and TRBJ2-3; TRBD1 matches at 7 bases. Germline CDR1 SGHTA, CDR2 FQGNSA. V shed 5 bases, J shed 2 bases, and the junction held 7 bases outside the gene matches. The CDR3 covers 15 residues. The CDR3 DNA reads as TGTGCCAGCAGCACGAAACAGGGGACCACAGATACGCAGTATTTT. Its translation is CASSTKQGTTDTQYF.